This T cell receptor (beta chain) was captured in a study of shared clonotypes between healthy human individuals. Whole-study results and caveats: Clonotypes not shared had lower generation probabilities than those common to all four donors.

About this clone: What it binds is not known.

The CDR3 extends over 16 amino acids. Germline V gene data show CDR1 as SGDLS and CDR2 as YYNGEE. The V end was cut by 0 bases, the J end by 0 bases, with 12 bases between. The authors split each subset's genomic DNA evenly across several immunoSEQ plates. For sorted subsets, about 190 ng DNA per replicate equaled 33,000 or so T cell genomes. Method: immunoSEQ multiplex PCR; TCRdb's copy keeps in-frame clones and lacks some. The sample has approximately 1.5 million clones; around 98.5% are singletons. Negatively enriched CD4+ T cells were divided by CD45RA into naive and memory. The source is a young man in good health. The V call is TRBV9, the J call TRBJ2-5; D is possibly TRBD2 (5 bases). Input material: naive CD4+ T cells sorted from blood. Subset in this sample: CD45RA+ positively selected. The CDR3 DNA reads as TGTGCCAGCAGCGTAGCGGCGGGCCACAACCAAGAGACCCAGTACTTC. Its protein product is CASSVAAGHNQETQYF.